This T cell receptor (beta chain) was obtained from a study of blood T cells in healthy people across ages. Germline CDR1 reads SEHNR; CDR2 reads FQNEAQ (reference sequence). This CDR3 spans 14 amino acids. Alongside a J-beta primer mix, a sample-barcoded 5' primer served in a second PCR lasting roughly 7 to 12 cycles. TCRdb called the 5' RACE reads again in MiXCR, with one record for every CDR3 protein. Of about 780,000 distinct CDR3 sequences listed, roughly 26% are singletons. This sample also belongs to another study, concerning T cells of mothers and their children. From that report: Healthy Caucasian mothers, three in number, and their six children were the donors. The shaping of TCR recombination output by thymic selection is similar in related and unrelated pairs.

The chain has TRBV7-9 and TRBJ2-5; 7 nucleotides agree with TRBD1. The DNA end lines up better with TRBJ2-1; the J call may be wrong. Sequenced input: blood. This receptor was taken from a boy between 10 and 17 years old in good health. The CDR3 nucleotides are TGTGCCAGCAGCTCCAGGGACAGTCACAATGAGCAGTTCTTC. Protein sequence: CASSSRDSHNEQFF.